The 17 T cell receptor beta chains presented below share a single source sample, sequenced in a study of spatial heterogeneity in lung cancer. In TCRdb, the 5' RACE reads were re-called with MiXCR into one record per CDR3 protein. Here the sample spans 45,000 to 55,000 distinct CDR3 sequences, roughly 5.7% being singletons. This sample's time point: sample taken at primary tumor resection. From tumor, nontumor lung or frozen PBMC, whole RNA was taken unsorted for sequencing. The material sequenced was PBMCs, taken at surgery. Receptors were obtained from a male donor with early-stage non-small cell lung cancer.

This clonotype was counted many times. This chain connects TRBV5-1 to TRBJ2-7; possibly TRBD2 for D (5 bases). The CDR3 is 16 residues long. The V gene lost 0 bases and the J gene lost 7 bases, with 20 bases spanning the gap. Germline CDR1 is SGHRS and CDR2 is YFSETQ. The CDR3 region is CASSLAEETREWEQYF. CDR3 sequence (DNA): TGCGCCAGCAGCTTGGCCGAGGAAACCCGGGAATGGGAGCAGTACTTC. The full variable domain, its missing parts supplied by reference TRBV5-1 and TRBJ2-7, is KAGVTQTPRYLIKTRGQQVTLSCSPISGHRSVSWYQQTPGQGLQFLFEYFSETQRNKGNFPGRFSGRQFSNSRSEMNVSTLELGDSALYLCASSLAEETREWEQYFGPGTRLTVT.

Comments on this clonotype: A much larger clone is a single base away; this may be a read error. The V call is TRBV3-1, the J call TRBJ2-7; 7 bases are shared with TRBD2. Germline lookup yields CDR1 LGHDT and CDR2 YNNKEL (reference sequence). CDR3 length: 16 amino acids. In DNA, the CDR3 is TGTGCCTGCAGCCAAGATCACGGGACTAAATCCTACGAGCAGTACTTC. This sequence encodes CACSQDHGTKSYEQYF.

This clonotype was recorded a few times. The V gene is TRBV7-2, the J gene TRBJ2-1; 10 bases line up with TRBD1. Germline-derived CDR1 and CDR2 are SGHTA and FQGNSA. The CDR3 sequence is 15 residues long. Germline trimming cut 6 bases from V and 6 bases from J; bases unmatched to any gene: 8. CDR3 protein: CASRQDRGLSNEQFF. Written as DNA, the CDR3 is TGTGCCAGCAGACAAGACAGGGGGCTATCCAATGAGCAGTTCTTC.

This clonotype was seen at least ten times. The chain is built from TRBV7-9 and TRBJ2-2; 9 bases line up with TRBD1. The CDR3 has 15 amino acids. V lost 4 bases, J lost 4 bases, and 4 bases stayed unmatched. The germline CDR1 and CDR2 sequences are SEHNR and FQNEAQ (reference sequence). CDR3 bases: TGTGCCAGCAGCTGGGGACAGGGCAGCACCGGGGAGCTGTTTTTT. Protein sequence: CASSWGQGSTGELFF.

This clonotype was seen a few times. The chain links TRBV6-1 to TRBJ2-1, with D perhaps TRBD1 (6 bases). The V gene's germline CDR1 is MNHNS and CDR2 SASEGT. Trimming removed 3 bases at V and 8 bases at J, with 17 bases between. The CDR3 has 15 residues. Here the CDR3 reads CASSDRDTPFDEQFF. The CDR3, as DNA: TGTGCCAGCAGTGACCGGGACACCCCCTTTGATGAGCAGTTCTTC.

This clonotype was counted many times. This chain joins TRBV6-5 and TRBJ2-1, with 12 bases lining up with TRBD2. J gave up 5 bases and V 4 bases, and 3 bases lay outside the gene matches. CDR1 and CDR2 (germline): MNHEY, SVGAGI. The CDR3 totals 15 residues. The DNA of the CDR3 is TGTGCCAGCAGTTTGGGACTAGCGGGTCACAATGAGCAGTTCTTC. Protein sequence: CASSLGLAGHNEQFF.

This clonotype has at least ten counts. This rearrangement joins TRBV7-9 to TRBJ2-7, with 8 bases that match TRBD2. Unmatched junction bases numbered 8, after V lost 5 bases and J lost 5 bases. Germline V gene data show CDR1 as SEHNR and CDR2 as FQNEAQ (reference sequence). The CDR3 has 14 amino acids. The CDR3 nucleotides read TGTGCCAGCAGCCCCCGGGGGGGAACCGACGAGCAGTACTTC. Its translation: CASSPRGGTDEQYF.

Ten or more counts support this clonotype. J is TRBJ2-7 and V is TRBV6-5; D is possibly TRBD2 (6 bases). V lost 6 bases, J lost 4 bases, and 16 bases lay in between. Germline CDR1 reads MNHEY; CDR2 reads SVGAGI. The CDR3 loop spans 14 amino acids. The CDR3 is CASSGSGLTYEQYF. The DNA for the CDR3 is TGTGCCAGCAGCGGGAGCGGCCTCACTTACGAGCAGTACTTC.

This clonotype was observed at least ten times. V gene TRBV12-3 or TRBV12-4 combines with J gene TRBJ1-2; D gene unclear. Trimming cost V 3 bases and J 6 bases, with 14 bases left between them. CDR3 length equals 14 residues. The CDR3 DNA reads TGTGCCAGCAGTTTGATTCCGCAACAAGATGGCTACACCTTC. Its translation is CASSLIPQQDGYTF.

This clonotype showed up many times. This chain joins TRBV18 and TRBJ1-5, with unresolved D. The CDR3 contains 16 residues. The V and J ends lost 3 bases and 2 bases respectively, with 14 bases between them. The germline V gene has CDR1 KGHSH and CDR2 LQKENI. The CDR3 region has the DNA TGTGCCAGCTCACCCCCGGGAAGCACCCGCAATCAGCCCCAGCATTTT. Translation gives CASSPPGSTRNQPQHF.

This clonotype has ten or more counts. The genes are TRBV20-1 and TRBJ2-1; 9 bases are shared with TRBD2. Germline V CDR1 and CDR2: DFQATT, SNEGSKA (reference sequence). This CDR3 comprises 17 residues. Unmatched junction bases numbered 17, after V lost 3 bases and J lost 8 bases. The CDR3 nucleotides are TGCAGTGCTAGGGATCGGACAAGGAGCGGGAGGATCGATGAGCAGTTCTTC. It encodes CSARDRTRSGRIDEQFF.

This clonotype was detected ten times or more. The chain joins TRBV24-1 to TRBJ1-1; no reliable D call. CDR1 is KGHDR, CDR2 SFDVKD, per germline. The CDR3 is made up of 15 amino acids. V lost 1 base to trimming and J lost 0 bases, with 8 bases between them. Here the CDR3 DNA reads TGTGCCACCAGTGATTTAGGCAGGCTGAACACTGAAGCTTTCTTT. Its protein is CATSDLGRLNTEAFF.

The sample holds many counts of this clonotype. The genes are TRBV6-1 and TRBJ1-1; D unresolved. CDR3 length equals 16 residues. Germline loops: CDR1 MNHNS, CDR2 SASEGT. V was trimmed by 2 bases and J by 1 base, leaving 14 bases between them. This CDR3 is CASSEFVSRKNTEAFF. The CDR3 DNA sequence: TGTGCCAGCAGTGAATTTGTATCAAGGAAGAACACTGAAGCTTTCTTT.

This clonotype was detected many times. The chain combines TRBV20-1 with TRBJ2-3; D unresolved. V was cut by 3 bases and J by 5 bases, with 6 bases left in between. In germline, CDR1 is DFQATT, CDR2 SNEGSKA (reference sequence). CDR3 length: 11 residues. CDR3 residues: CSARGLDTQYF. CDR3 DNA sequence: TGCAGTGCTAGGGGTCTAGATACGCAGTATTTT.

This clonotype appeared many times. This chain joins TRBV7-6 and TRBJ1-3, with 7 bases aligning to TRBD1. The CDR3 has 16 residues. Germline loops: CDR1 SGHVS, CDR2 FNYEAQ. The ends lost 5 bases at V and 2 bases at J; junction bases unmatched: 9. CDR3 amino acids: CASSRERGGPGNTIYF. The CDR3 DNA follows: TGTGCCAGCAGCCGGGAAAGAGGGGGCCCTGGAAACACCATATATTTT.

This clonotype was counted ten times or more. The V and J genes are TRBV15 and TRBJ2-1; 14 nucleotides line up with TRBD2. Germline V gene data show CDR1 as LNHNV and CDR2 as YYDKDF (reference sequence). The CDR3 extends over 21 amino acids. V dropped 1 base and J dropped 7; count of bases not matched to a gene: 18. In DNA, the CDR3 is TGTGCCACCAGCAGAGGCCCTTTTAGAGCTGGACTAGCGGGAGGAAGAAATGAGCAGTTCTTC. Its protein is CATSRGPFRAGLAGGRNEQFF.

This clonotype has ten or more counts. CDR3 protein: CASSPHPGQTYEQYF. CDR3 bases: TGTGCCAGCAGCCCCCACCCGGGACAGACCTACGAGCAGTACTTC. The J gene is TRBJ2-7, the V gene TRBV9; TRBD1 aligns across 7 bases. Trimming removed 4 bases from V and 2 bases from J; junction bases left unmatched: 9. This CDR3 comprises 15 residues. Germline V gene lookup returns CDR1 SGDLS and CDR2 YYNGEE. Full variable domain (remainder filled in from reference TRBV9 and TRBJ2-7): DSGVTQTPKHLITATGQRVTLRCSPRSGDLSVYWYQQSLDQGLQFLIQYYNGEERAKGNILERFSAQQFPDLHSELNLSSLELGDSALYFCASSPHPGQTYEQYFGPGTRLTVT.